This TCR beta chain was captured in a study of T-cell memory formation after mild COVID-19. On the study more broadly: TCR clusters were largely donor specific.

V lost 6 bases to trimming and J lost 4 bases, with 15 bases between them. This CDR3 is 14 amino acids long. CDR1 is ENHRY, CDR2 SYGVKD, per germline. Notes on the study in general: Pre-infection memory showed some responding clones, and this suggested that cross-reactive memory joined. Contracting CD4+ clones were located mainly in CM and EM, and CD8+ clones in EMRA.

In its sample, this clonotype was seen a few times. Its target is not known. The authors produced TCR alpha and TCR beta cDNA libraries with sample barcodes and UMIs by 5'RACE using constant-segment primers. MiXCR, applied by TCRdb to the 5' RACE reads, yields one record per CDR3 protein. This sample has some 290,000 distinct CDR3 sequences, with about a sixth found just once. The chain employs TRBV10-3 and TRBJ1-2; no reliable D call. Sequenced: PBMCs or a T cell subset sorted from them (not recorded which). The source is a man younger than 35 who had mild COVID-19 (a few samples of this study predate the infection). Cell type and time point are not known. The CDR3 DNA sequence: TGTGCCATCAGCCAGTTGGGGAGTAGCTATGGCTACACCTTC. It yields the protein CAISQLGSSYGYTF.